The 29 T cell receptor beta chains reported below all come from one sample, sequenced in a study of PD-1 blockade in classical Hodgkin lymphoma. Repertoires were generated with immunoSEQ multiplex PCR, while TCRdb's copy carries only in-frame clones and drops some. The sample shows roughly 20,000 clones, about 80% of them seen only once. Indicated time point: cycle 4 day 1 (C4D1), after 5 to 7 weeks of nivolumab. Each and every patient relapsed after autologous stem cell transplantation, and patients got differing brentuximab vedotin exposure. Specimen: peripheral blood mononuclear cells (PBMCs), collected before the fourth cycle of nivolumab. The receptors shown here come from a human donor with classical Hodgkin lymphoma.

The chain links TRBV6-5 to TRBJ2-7; D ambiguous. V lost 3 bases and J 3 bases, leaving 9 bases between the germline ends. The CDR3 consists of 13 residues. CDR1 MNHEY and CDR2 SVGAGI come from the germline V gene. The CDR3 reads CASSYGVDYEQYF. CDR3 nucleotide sequence: TGTGCCAGCAGTTATGGGGTGGACTACGAGCAGTACTTC.

The V gene is TRBV10-2, the J gene TRBJ2-2; 11 bases map to TRBD2. The CDR3 has 17 amino acids. From germline, CDR1 is WSHSY and CDR2 SAAADI. Unmatched junction bases numbered 5, after V lost 4 bases and J lost 1 base. CDR3 sequence (DNA): TGCGCCAGCAGTGTACACCTAGCGGGAGGGAACACCGGGGAGCTGTTTTTT. Amino acids: CASSVHLAGGNTGELFF.

The chain uses TRBV7-2 and TRBJ1-5; a possible D gene is TRBD1 (5 bases). Germline V gives CDR1 SGHTA, CDR2 FQGNSA. V lost 4 bases to trimming and J lost 1 base, with 11 bases between them. The CDR3 runs 15 residues. CDR3 DNA: TGTGCCAGCAGCTCCGGGGCCCGAAGCAATCAGCCCCAGCATTTT. Translated: CASSSGARSNQPQHF.

The chain combines TRBV27 with TRBJ2-1, with D possibly being TRBD1 (5 bases). V was cut by 7 bases and J by 2 bases, with 9 bases left in between. CDR1 is MNHEY and CDR2 is SMNVEV in the germline V gene (reference sequence). CDR3 size: 13 residues. The CDR3 protein is CASTGAAYNEQFF. CDR3 nucleotide sequence: TGTGCCAGCACTGGGGCAGCCTACAATGAGCAGTTCTTC.

The chain employs TRBV7-3 and TRBJ1-5; D is ambiguous. Trimming shortened V by 5 bases and J by 4 bases, and 12 bases separated the two germline ends. The length of the CDR3 is 14 residues. Germline V gives CDR1 SGHTA, CDR2 FQGTGA. The chain's CDR3 is CASSLRIGNQPQHF. The CDR3, as DNA: TGTGCCAGCAGCCTTCGGATCGGGAATCAGCCCCAGCATTTT. Drawing the rest from reference TRBV7-3 and TRBJ1-5, the complete variable domain is GAGVSQTPSNKVTEKGKYVELRCDPISGHTALYWYRQSLGQGPEFLIYFQGTGAADDSGLPNDRFFAVRPEGSVSTLKIQRTERGDSAVYLCASSLRIGNQPQHFGDGTRLSIL.

The chain joins TRBV19 to TRBJ2-2, with D tentatively TRBD1 (6 bases). CDR1 and CDR2 from the germline V gene are LNHDA and SQIVND (reference sequence). This CDR3 region has 15 residues. V lost 6 bases and J 5 bases, leaving 16 bases between the germline ends. CDR3 sequence reads: CASSHTGPRTGELFF. In nucleotides, the CDR3 is TGTGCCAGTAGCCATACAGGGCCGAGGACCGGGGAGCTGTTTTTT. Looking up the rest from reference TRBV19 and TRBJ2-2 gives the full variable domain: DGGITQSPKYLFRKEGQNVTLSCEQNLNHDAMYWYRQDPGQGLRLIYYSQIVNDFQKGDIAEGYSVSREKKESFPLTVTSAQKNPTAFYLCASSHTGPRTGELFFGEGSRLTVL.

This chain connects TRBV15 to TRBJ2-7; D uncertain. The CDR3 contains 15 residues. Trimming took 0 bases from V and 6 from J, leaving 15 bases between them. Per the germline V gene, CDR1 is LNHNV and CDR2 is YYDKDF (reference sequence). CDR3 nucleotide sequence: TGTGCCACCAGCAGAGATGGGCGAGCCGGCGGCGAGCAGTACTTC. The encoded protein is CATSRDGRAGGEQYF.

This clone was counted between two and nine times. This sequence joins TRBV7-9 and TRBJ1-2; D is ambiguous. The germline CDR1 and CDR2 sequences are SEHNR and FQNEAQ (reference sequence). CDR3 size: 12 residues. V lost 5 bases to trimming and J lost 3 bases, with 7 bases between them. The CDR3 region has the DNA TGTGCCAGCAGCCCGATGTACTATGGCTACACCTTC. Translation: CASSPMYYGYTF. Full variable domain (outside the CDR3, taken from reference TRBV7-9 and TRBJ1-2): DTGVSQNPRHKITKRGQNVTFRCDPISEHNRLYWYRQTLGQGPEFLTYFQNEAQLEKSRLLSDRFSAERPKGSFSTLEIQRTEQGDSAMYLCASSPMYYGYTFGSGTRLTVV.

The chain has TRBV20-1 and TRBJ2-3; D not certain. Per the germline V gene, CDR1 is DFQATT and CDR2 is SNEGSKA (reference sequence). Trimming left V 3 bases short and J 2 bases short, with 0 bases between. The CDR3 consists of 10 residues. CDR3: CSASTDTQYF. DNA of the CDR3: TGCAGTGCTAGCACAGATACGCAGTATTTT.

CDR3 sequence reads: CATSRGNREGAEQYF. Here the CDR3 DNA reads TGTGCCACCAGCAGAGGGAACAGGGAAGGTGCCGAGCAGTACTTC. V usage is TRBV15 and J usage is TRBJ2-7, with D possibly TRBD1 on 6 matching bases. This CDR3 has 15 amino acids. The ends were cut back, 1 base at V and 6 bases at J, with 16 bases in the middle. From germline, CDR1 is LNHNV and CDR2 YYDKDF (reference sequence).

In its sample, this clone is medium-sized (0.01 to 0.1%). The V gene is TRBV2, the J gene TRBJ1-5; 10 nucleotides align to TRBD1. The CDR3 sequence is 15 residues long. V gave up 4 bases and J gave up 6 bases; unmatched junction bases: 6. The germline V gene encodes CDR1 SNHLY and CDR2 FYNNEI. CDR3 sequence reads: CASSGRQGAGQPQHF. CDR3 bases: TGTGCCAGCAGTGGACGACAGGGGGCGGGTCAGCCCCAGCATTTT.

The rearrangement uses TRBV21-1 and TRBJ1-2. TRBV21-1 is recorded as a pseudogene. This CDR3 is built from 14 residues. CDR3 DNA: TGTGCCAGCAGCAAAGGAGCTCGGACCCACGGCTACACCTTC. This codes for CASSKGARTHGYTF.

This clone was observed once. The J gene is TRBJ1-6, the V gene TRBV6-1, with D perhaps TRBD1 (6 bases). The CDR3 consists of 12 residues. Per the germline V gene, CDR1 is MNHNS and CDR2 is SASEGT. The V end lost 2 bases, the J end lost 14 bases, and 10 bases lay between the germline ends. CDR3 DNA sequence: TGTGCCAGCAGTGAAACAGGGATGGCCCTCCACTTT. Protein sequence: CASSETGMALHF.

V is TRBV6-5 and J is TRBJ1-1, with D possibly TRBD1 on 5 matching bases. This CDR3 has 13 residues. Between the trimmed V and J ends, which lost 2 bases and 8 bases, there was a span of 12 bases. Germline V CDR1 and CDR2: MNHEY, SVGAGI. The CDR3 is CASSYRADREAFF. The CDR3 DNA follows: TGTGCCAGCAGTTACAGGGCTGACAGAGAAGCTTTCTTT.

The V and J genes are TRBV6-1 and TRBJ1-1; possibly TRBD1 for D (5 bases). Germline lookup yields CDR1 MNHNS and CDR2 SASEGT. The V end lost 1 base, the J end lost 10 bases, and 13 bases lay between the germline ends. This CDR3 comprises 13 residues. CDR3 protein: CASSEDDHGGAFF. CDR3 bases: TGTGCCAGCAGTGAAGATGATCACGGGGGAGCTTTCTTT.

V and J are TRBV4-2 and TRBJ2-5; unclear D gene. CDR1 is LGHNA, CDR2 YNFKEQ, per germline. Trimming pared 0 bases from V and 7 bases from J, leaving 12 bases between. The CDR3 is 14 amino acids. DNA for the CDR3: TGTGCCAGCAGCCAAGAAGAAGAGCGTGGGACCCAGTACTTC. Its protein is CASSQEEERGTQYF.

The chain recombines TRBV7-8 with TRBJ1-2; TRBD1 matches 8 bases. This CDR3 region has 17 residues. Germline CDR1 reads SGHVS; CDR2 reads FQNEAQ. The junction had 7 bases not matched to a gene; V was cut back by 1 base and J by 0 bases. The CDR3 DNA follows: TGTGCCAGCAGCTTAGAGACCGGGACAGGAACTAACTATGGCTACACCTTC. Translation gives CASSLETGTGTNYGYTF.

This clone has only a few counts. The chain recombines TRBV15 with TRBJ1-1; D remains unclear. This CDR3 is built from 14 residues. Per germline, CDR1 LNHNV and CDR2 YYDKDF (reference sequence). V was shortened by 6 bases and J by 0 bases, with 11 bases between the two germline ends. CDR3 residues: CATSDNTMNTEAFF. The CDR3 coding sequence is TGTGCCACCAGTGACAATACCATGAACACTGAAGCTTTCTTT.

This clone was recorded once. DNA of the CDR3: TGCGCCAGCAGCTTGGGGTCCACTGAAGCTTTCTTT. Protein: CASSLGSTEAFF. V and J are TRBV5-1 and TRBJ1-1; the D is unclear. Germline-derived CDR1 and CDR2 are SGHRS and YFSETQ. The CDR3 runs to 12 residues. V gave up 0 bases and J gave up 4 bases, with 4 bases separating them.

CDR3: CASSLGDRLTGELFF. The DNA of the CDR3 is TGTGCCAGCAGCTTAGGGGACCGCCTAACCGGGGAGCTGTTTTTT. The rearrangement joins TRBV11-2 to TRBJ2-2; D possibly uses TRBD1 or TRBD2 (5 bases each). Trimming stripped 1 base from V and 5 bases from J, with 11 bases between. The V gene's germline CDR1 is SGHAT and CDR2 FQNNGV. This CDR3 contains 15 residues. The full variable domain, its missing parts supplied by reference TRBV11-2 and TRBJ2-2, is EAGVAQSPRYKIIEKRQSVAFWCNPISGHATLYWYQQILGQGPKLLIQFQNNGVVDDSQLPKDRFSAERLKGVDSTLKIQPAKLEDSAVYLCASSLGDRLTGELFFGEGSRLTVL.

The gene calls are TRBV29-1 and TRBJ1-4, with a possible D match to TRBD1 (5 bases). Trimming took 3 bases from V and 5 from J, leaving 10 bases between them. The germline gives CDR1 SQVTM, CDR2 ANQGSEA. The CDR3 runs 13 residues. In DNA, the CDR3 is TGCAGCGTTGATGAGGGGCTCAATGAAAAACTGTTTTTT. Residues: CSVDEGLNEKLFF. The whole variable domain, filled in from reference TRBV29-1 and TRBJ1-4, reads SAVISQKPSRDICQRGTSLTIQCQVDSQVTMMFWYRQQPGQSLTLIATANQGSEATYESGFVIDKFPISRPNLTFSTLTVSNMSPEDSSIYLCSVDEGLNEKLFFGSGTQLSVL.

There are a few counts of this clone. V gene TRBV7-9 combines with J gene TRBJ1-1; 8 positions match TRBD1. The CDR3 spans 16 residues. CDR1 is SEHNR, CDR2 FQNEAQ, per germline (reference sequence). J lost 4 bases, V lost 5 bases, and 12 bases had no gene match. The CDR3 coding sequence is TGTGCCAGCAGCCCTCTAAGAGACAGGGGAAGCACTGAAGCTTTCTTT. It translates to CASSPLRDRGSTEAFF.

A few counts support this clone. The chain links TRBV4-3 to TRBJ2-3; D is unclear. The CDR3 loop spans 13 amino acids. Germline lookup yields CDR1 LGHNA and CDR2 YSLEER. V shed 7 bases and J shed 1 base, with 9 bases lying between them. The chain's CDR3 is CASNDGGTDTQYF. DNA of the CDR3: TGCGCCAGCAACGACGGAGGCACAGATACGCAGTATTTT.

The rearrangement uses TRBV15 and TRBJ1-4; D gene uncertain. The V end was cut by 4 bases, the J end by 8 bases, with 11 bases between. The germline V gene has CDR1 LNHNV and CDR2 YYDKDF (reference sequence). The CDR3 length is 13 residues. CDR3 region: CATSTPPAEKLFF. CDR3 coding DNA: TGTGCCACCAGCACCCCCCCCGCCGAAAAACTGTTTTTT.

This clone appeared once. V and J are TRBV6-6 and TRBJ2-7; possibly TRBD1 for D (6 bases). The CDR3 is made up of 13 amino acids. Germline V lookup: CDR1 MNHNY, CDR2 SVGAGI (reference sequence). The germline V and J ends were trimmed by 2 bases and 2 bases, with 7 bases remaining between them. The CDR3 DNA follows: TGTGCCAGCAGTTACGGGGACACCTACGAGCAGTACTTC. Encoded protein: CASSYGDTYEQYF.

V is TRBV5-5 and J is TRBJ1-5; no clear D. The CDR3 consists of 13 residues. Trimming removed 1 base at V and 5 bases at J, with 7 bases between. The germline gives CDR1 SGHKS, CDR2 YYEKEE (reference sequence). In nucleotides, the CDR3 is TGTGCCAGCAGCTTGCCCGGGGATCAGCCCCAGCATTTT. Translating it yields CASSLPGDQPQHF.

The gene calls are TRBV5-1 and TRBJ2-1; TRBD2 matches at 8 bases. This CDR3 is 15 amino acids long. Germline CDR1 reads SGHRS; CDR2 reads YFSETQ. Germline trimming cut 4 bases from V and 2 bases from J; bases unmatched to any gene: 5. In nucleotides, the CDR3 is TGCGCCAGCAGCAACACGGGGGGGACCTACAATGAGCAGTTCTTC. Translation gives CASSNTGGTYNEQFF.

The chain carries TRBV11-3 and TRBJ2-5; no firm D call. CDR1 is SGHNT and CDR2 is YENEEA in the germline V gene. V lost 5 bases, J lost 2 bases, and 9 bases lay in between. CDR3 length equals 13 residues. CDR3: CASSDRHQETQYF. The CDR3 bases are TGTGCCAGCAGCGACCGACATCAAGAGACCCAGTACTTC.

A single count supports this clone. This chain links TRBV19 with TRBJ1-2; 7 positions match TRBD1. CDR3 size: 15 residues. Germline values: CDR1 LNHDA, CDR2 SQIVND (reference sequence). V lost 1 base to trimming and J lost 4 bases; unmatched junction nucleotides: 6. CDR3: CASSIGQGEGYGYTF. The CDR3 DNA reads TGTGCCAGTAGTATAGGGCAGGGGGAAGGCTATGGCTACACCTTC.